Only a few counts were recorded for the clone carrying this T cell receptor beta chain. Its target is not known. Germline assignment: CDR1 SGHVS and CDR2 FNYEAQ. The CDR3 consists of 16 residues. Trimming stripped 2 bases from V and 0 bases from J, with 11 bases between. This sample stems from a study of CD8 T cells in ankylosing spondylitis. Broader study findings: Clones linked to disease were reported to show significant enrichment in matched ankylosing spondylitis synovial fluid. One TCR beta motif, made up of roughly 8 highly homologous variants, appeared characteristic of ankylosing spondylitis blood.

Library preparation for TCR beta used quantitative 5'-RACE with molecular barcodes. A single record per CDR3 protein comes from TCRdb applying MiXCR to the 5' RACE reads. Altogether a few hundred thousand distinct CDR3 sequences are present, 9.5% to 13% being singletons, with the ten largest covering roughly a tenth. The chain recombines TRBV7-6 with TRBJ1-3; tentatively, D is TRBD1 (5 bases). The sample taken for sequencing was blood, either unsorted or a sorted T cell fraction (not recorded which). The source is a female donor with ankylosing spondylitis or in good health (not recorded which). The CDR3 DNA sequence: TGTGCCAGCAGCTTATGGGGACGCAACTCTGGAAACACCATATATTTT. It is translated as CASSLWGRNSGNTIYF.